This T cell receptor beta chain was recovered during a study of blood T cell repertoires in COVID-19. The repertoire was sequenced with immunoSEQ multiplex PCR; TCRdb's copy has only in-frame clones and lacks some. This table has some 250,000 clones, roughly nine tenths appearing once. Germline CDR1 is SEHNR and CDR2 is FQNEAQ (reference sequence). This CDR3 spans 15 amino acids. V dropped 3 bases and J dropped 0; count of bases not matched to a gene: 2. The TCR was taken from a woman in her thirties with COVID-19, enrolled during active disease. Sequenced material: peripheral blood. This chain joins TRBV7-9 and TRBJ1-5; 7 nucleotides align to TRBD1. The CDR3 is CASSLSGGSNQPQHF. CDR3 in DNA: TGTGCCAGCAGCTTGTCAGGGGGTAGCAATCAGCCCCAGCATTTT. The entire variable domain, with the rest obtained from reference TRBV7-9 and TRBJ1-5, is as follows: DTGVSQNPRHKITKRGQNVTFRCDPISEHNRLYWYRQTLGQGPEFLTYFQNEAQLEKSRLLSDRFSAERPKGSFSTLEIQRTEQGDSAMYLCASSLSGGSNQPQHFGDGTRLSIL.